What follows are 15 T cell receptor beta chains derived from one specimen sequenced in a study of blood T cells in healthy people across ages. The second PCR ran about 6 to 11 cycles with a sample-barcoded 5' primer and J-beta primers. TCRdb independently ran MiXCR on the 5' RACE reads; one entry per CDR3 protein. The sample holds fewer than 750,000 distinct CDR3 sequences, less than 60% seen once. Sequencing input: blood. The receptors originated from a man older than 75 in good health.

This clonotype was detected a few times. V usage is TRBV12-3 or TRBV12-4 and J usage is TRBJ2-5; 8 bases match TRBD1. With V trimmed by 6 bases and J by 7 bases, 7 bases remained unmatched. The CDR3 has 13 amino acids. The CDR3 here is CASSPDRVATQYF. CDR3 bases: TGTGCCAGCAGCCCGGACAGGGTTGCGACCCAGTACTTC.

The chain couples TRBV30 to TRBJ2-1, with 8 bases fitting TRBD1. This CDR3 contains 14 residues. Germline-derived CDR1 and CDR2 are GTSNPN and SVGIG (reference sequence). V lost 4 bases to trimming and J lost 3 bases; unmatched junction nucleotides: 5. CDR3 region: CAWNRDRYYNEQFF. DNA for the CDR3: TGTGCCTGGAACCGGGACAGGTACTACAATGAGCAGTTCTTC.

Concerning this clonotype itself: This could be a read error, since a much larger clone is one nucleotide away. The chain links TRBV6-6 to TRBJ2-7, with 7 bases matching TRBD2. This CDR3 contains 13 residues. Germline V gives CDR1 MNHNY, CDR2 SVGAGI (reference sequence). Losses at the gene ends were 6 bases for V and 7 bases for J; bases not matched to a gene: 9. As DNA, the CDR3 is TGTGCCAGCAGGGCGGGAGCGATCAATGAGCAGTACTTC. Protein: CASRAGAINEQYF.

This clonotype came up many times. The chain employs TRBV6-6 and TRBJ2-5, with D unclear. V dropped 8 bases and J dropped 5 bases, with 12 bases sitting between them. Germline V gene sequence: CDR1 MNHNY, CDR2 SVGAGI (reference sequence). The CDR3 is 12 amino acids. The CDR3 reads CASGGPQETQYF. For the CDR3, the DNA is TGTGCCAGCGGCGGACCCCAGGAGACCCAGTACTTC.

V is TRBV6-4 and J is TRBJ2-7, with D possibly TRBD1 on 6 matching bases. Between the trimmed V and J ends, which lost 10 bases and 0 bases, there was a span of 13 bases. Per the germline V gene, CDR1 is MRHNA and CDR2 is SNTAGT. The length of the CDR3 is 13 residues. CDR3: CATPRDTSYEQYF. The CDR3 bases are TGTGCCACCCCCAGGGACACCTCCTACGAGCAGTACTTC.

This clonotype was recorded many times. V gene TRBV6-6 combines with J gene TRBJ2-3, with D hard to call. Germline CDR1 MNHNY, CDR2 SVGAGI (reference sequence). The CDR3 sequence is 15 residues long. V dropped 2 bases and J dropped 6 bases, with 15 bases sitting between them. The CDR3 is CASSYLGRLGDTQYF. The CDR3 nucleotides read TGTGCCAGCAGTTACCTCGGACGCCTGGGGGATACGCAGTATTTT.

This clonotype showed up many times. CDR3 sequence: CASSSAGGVYEQYF. The CDR3 bases are TGTGCCAGCAGTTCCGCGGGGGGGGTCTACGAGCAGTACTTC. V usage is TRBV6-5 and J usage is TRBJ2-7; 9 bases are a match to TRBD2. The CDR3 runs 14 residues. The germline CDR1 and CDR2 sequences are MNHEY and SVGAGI. V dropped 4 bases and J dropped 3; count of bases not matched to a gene: 4.

The sample holds many counts of this clonotype. The rearrangement links TRBV7-9 to TRBJ2-1, with D perhaps matching TRBD2 (5 bases). CDR3 length equals 15 residues. V lost 3 bases, J lost 4 bases, and 13 bases lay in between. The germline gives CDR1 SEHNR, CDR2 FQNEAQ (reference sequence). Written as DNA, the CDR3 is TGTGCCAGCAGCTTCGCGGGCACCCCGTACAATGAGCAGTTCTTC. Protein: CASSFAGTPYNEQFF.

The chain uses TRBV7-2 and TRBJ1-6; TRBD1 is a possible D gene (6 bases). Trimming shortened V by 11 bases and J by 8 bases, and 19 bases separated the two germline ends. Per germline, CDR1 SGHTA and CDR2 FQGNSA. CDR3 size: 14 residues. Here the CDR3 reads CAGQQGLRDSPLHF. CDR3 DNA: TGTGCCGGCCAACAGGGCCTTAGGGATTCACCCCTCCACTTT.

The chain uses TRBV7-2 and TRBJ2-3; D remains ambiguous. The CDR3 covers 16 residues. Germline values: CDR1 SGHTA, CDR2 FQGNSA. V lost 0 bases, J lost 0 bases, and 10 bases lay in between. The CDR3: CASSLALGRSTDTQYF. CDR3 in DNA: TGTGCCAGCAGCTTAGCCTTAGGAAGAAGCACAGATACGCAGTATTTT.

The J gene is TRBJ2-7, the V gene TRBV10-3, with a tentative D call TRBD1 (6 bases). The CDR3 has 14 residues. With 10 bases removed from V and 0 bases from J, the gap between germline ends came to 16 bases. Germline loops: CDR1 ENHRY, CDR2 SYGVKD. The CDR3: CATKPQGSSYEQYF. The DNA for the CDR3 is TGTGCCACCAAGCCCCAGGGGAGCTCCTACGAGCAGTACTTC.

This clonotype appeared a few times. This sequence joins TRBV12-3 or TRBV12-4 and TRBJ1-6; TRBD1 is a possible D gene (6 bases). V lost 6 bases and J 7 bases, leaving 13 bases between the germline ends. The CDR3 extends over 14 amino acids. Written as DNA, the CDR3 is TGTGCCAGCAGCCCCCAGGGGCCAAATTCACCCCTCCACTTT. Translated, it gives CASSPQGPNSPLHF.

The V gene is TRBV10-3, the J gene TRBJ1-2; the D is unclear. The germline CDR1 and CDR2 sequences are ENHRY and SYGVKD. The CDR3 consists of 13 residues. The V gene lost 4 bases and the J gene lost 2 bases, with 8 bases spanning the gap. The CDR3 region has the DNA TGTGCCATCAGTGGTGTCCTGAACTATGGCTACACCTTC. This sequence encodes CAISGVLNYGYTF.

This chain connects TRBV20-1 to TRBJ2-1; D is ambiguous. Looked up from germline, CDR1 is DFQATT and CDR2 is SNEGSKA (reference sequence). Trimming removed 6 bases from V and 5 bases from J, with 8 bases in between. CDR3 length equals 11 residues. CDR3 region: CSANNNNEQFF. CDR3 coding DNA: TGCAGTGCCAACAATAACAATGAGCAGTTCTTC.

The chain combines TRBV20-1 with TRBJ2-1; 10 bases agree with TRBD2. The CDR3 covers 14 residues. In germline, CDR1 is DFQATT, CDR2 SNEGSKA (reference sequence). V was clipped by 4 bases and J by 6 bases; unmatched bases: 6. The CDR3: CSATGGLATNEQFF. CDR3 nucleotide sequence: TGCAGTGCTACCGGGGGACTAGCGACCAATGAGCAGTTCTTC.